This TCR beta chain was found in a study of control samples from healthy donors and cancer patients. The method was immunoSEQ multiplex PCR; TCRdb's version includes in-frame clones alone and lacks a portion of them. The table has about 18,000 clones, around 84% seen once. The germline gives CDR1 SNHLY, CDR2 FYNNEI. The CDR3 is 23 amino acids. Germline trimming cut 6 bases from V and 0 bases from J; bases unmatched to any gene: 29. The chain joins TRBV2 to TRBJ2-7; 10 bases map to TRBD2. This TCR derives from a woman aged 70-85 years with lung cancer. The sequenced material came from PBMCs. CDR3 nucleotides: TGTGCCAGCAGCCCGAAGAGGTTTGGTGGGGGACTAGCGCTCCGAGGGGTCTCCTACGAGCAGTACTTC. Residues: CASSPKRFGGGLALRGVSYEQYF.